The present TCR beta chain was sequenced within a study of cytotoxic CD8 clonotypes in ibrutinib-treated CLL. Study-wide context: A median around twelve months of treatment, range 6 to 36, preceded the collection of response samples.

Sequencing used immunoSEQ multiplex PCR; TCRdb keeps in-frame clones, though not all of them. The table lists 130,000 or so clones, 60% to 80% of them singletons. The CDR3 extends over 14 amino acids. CDR1 is MNHNS, CDR2 SASEGT, per germline. Deletions cut 7 bases from V and 4 bases from J, with 11 bases between. The sequence was obtained from a human donor with chronic lymphocytic leukemia. The sequences come from PBMCs, collected after 12 months of ibrutinib treatment. This sequence joins TRBV6-1 and TRBJ1-6; perhaps TRBD1 as D (5 bases). The CDR3 nucleotides are TGTGCCAGCATAAGACAGATTTATAATTCACCCCTCCACTTT. Its protein product is CASIRQIYNSPLHF.